The 16 T cell receptor beta chains presented below share a single source sample, sequenced in a study of cytomegalovirus exposure and HLA in healthy donors. Produced via immunoSEQ multiplex PCR; TCRdb's table is partial and in-frame only. Of roughly 250,000 clones listed, more than 75% are singletons. What was sequenced was PBMCs. These receptors were collected from a woman aged 25 to 39 in good health and CMV-seropositive.

This chain uses TRBV2 with TRBJ2-6; no clear D gene. There are 15 residues in the CDR3. Germline CDR1 SNHLY, CDR2 FYNNEI. V lost 7 bases, J lost 0 bases, and 10 bases lay in between. For the CDR3, the DNA is TGTGCCAGCATTACCGGTAGCTCTGGGGCCAACGTCCTGACTTTC. It translates to CASITGSSGANVLTF.

The chain employs TRBV6-6 and TRBJ2-7; 7 nucleotides align to TRBD1. The V gene's germline CDR1 is MNHNY and CDR2 SVGAGI (reference sequence). This CDR3 has 13 residues. J lost 3 bases, V lost 6 bases, and 5 bases had no gene match. The CDR3 DNA sequence: TGTGCCAGCAGACCCCCAGGGGGCTACGAGCAGTACTTC. This translates into CASRPPGGYEQYF.

Concerning this clone itself: Other DNA sequences within the sample encode an identical CDR3. The chain recombines TRBV27 with TRBJ2-7, with 12 bases aligning to TRBD2. Trimming cost V 2 bases and J 4 bases; bases outside gene matches: 3. Germline V gives CDR1 MNHEY, CDR2 SMNVEV (reference sequence). The CDR3 loop spans 15 amino acids. CDR3 sequence (DNA): TGTGCCAGCAGTTTACTAGCGGGAGGGCCTTACGAGCAGTACTTC. Residues: CASSLLAGGPYEQYF.

This sequence joins TRBV2 and TRBJ1-4; 7 bases match TRBD1. Germline values: CDR1 SNHLY, CDR2 FYNNEI. Trimming removed 6 bases from V and 6 bases from J; junction bases left unmatched: 16. This CDR3 contains 17 residues. This CDR3 reads CASRRTGSSRIDEKLFF. The CDR3 DNA follows: TGTGCCAGCAGAAGGACAGGCTCGAGTCGGATTGATGAAAAACTGTTTTTT.

V is TRBV2 and J is TRBJ2-2; TRBD2 agrees at 13 bases. The CDR3 spans 18 residues. J was trimmed by 7 bases and V by 3 bases; bases with no gene match: 11. CDR1 is SNHLY, CDR2 FYNNEI, per germline. Here the CDR3 DNA reads TGTGCCAGCAGTGACCCCTTCGGACTAGCGGGAGTTCTCGGGGAGCTGTTTTTT. Protein product: CASSDPFGLAGVLGELFF.

The V gene is TRBV27, the J gene TRBJ2-7; 7 bases agree with TRBD1. This CDR3 is built from 16 residues. The junction had 7 bases not matched to a gene; V was cut back by 2 bases and J by 0 bases. From germline, CDR1 is MNHEY and CDR2 SMNVEV (reference sequence). CDR3 sequence reads: CASSLTGTDPSYEQYF. The DNA of the CDR3 is TGTGCCAGCAGTTTAACCGGGACAGACCCCTCCTACGAGCAGTACTTC.

The chain links TRBV25-1 to TRBJ2-7, with 8 nucleotides matching TRBD1. CDR1 and CDR2 (germline): MGHDK, SYGVNS. The CDR3 runs 15 residues. Germline trimming cut 3 bases from V and 3 bases from J; bases unmatched to any gene: 7. CDR3: CASSEPGDRSYEQYF. The DNA of the CDR3 is TGTGCCAGCAGTGAGCCTGGGGACAGGAGCTACGAGCAGTACTTC.

The J gene is TRBJ1-5, the V gene TRBV10-3; 7 bases agree with TRBD1. The CDR3 consists of 15 residues. The germline CDR1 and CDR2 sequences are ENHRY and SYGVKD. V trimming: 3 bases; J trimming: 7 bases; junction bases outside the gene matches: 9. The CDR3 is CAISEDLRTGQPQHF. CDR3 DNA sequence: TGTGCCATCAGTGAAGATCTACGGACAGGCCAGCCCCAGCATTTT.

The CDR3 nucleotides are TGTGCCAGCAGTGAAGTGAGGACTACGAACACTGAAGCTTTCTTT. This encodes CASSEVRTTNTEAFF. This sequence joins TRBV2 and TRBJ1-1; D unclear. Germline V lookup: CDR1 SNHLY, CDR2 FYNNEI. V was trimmed by 1 base and J by 1 base, leaving 10 bases between them. The CDR3 totals 15 residues. Complete variable domain (other parts from reference TRBV2 and TRBJ1-1): EPEVTQTPSHQVTQMGQEVILRCVPISNHLYFYWYRQILGQKVEFLVSFYNNEISEKSEIFDDQFSVERPDGSNFTLKIRSTKLEDSAMYFCASSEVRTTNTEAFFGQGTRLTVV.

Notes on this clone: One end of the junction is discordant with germline, which a read error may explain. The chain joins TRBV7-7 to TRBJ2-1, with TRBD2 matching over 11 bases. Germline CDR1 and CDR2: SSHAT and FNYEAQ (reference sequence). This CDR3 spans 14 amino acids. The CDR3 nucleotides are TGTGCTAGCAGCTTAGCGGGAGGGCACAATGAGCAGTTCTTC. Its protein product is CASSLAGGHNEQFF.

This clone was counted once. V and J are TRBV20-1 and TRBJ2-1; 8 bases fit TRBD1. Germline CDR1 reads DFQATT; CDR2 reads SNEGSKA (reference sequence). The CDR3 has 10 residues. J was trimmed by 12 bases and V by 6 bases; bases with no gene match: 4. CDR3 nucleotides: TGCAGTGCCTCGGACAGGGTGCAGTTCTTC. The encoded protein is CSASDRVQFF.

The rearrangement joins TRBV5-1 to TRBJ2-3; 11 bases match TRBD2. This CDR3 contains 18 residues. The germline V gene encodes CDR1 SGHRS and CDR2 YFSETQ. The V and J ends lost 3 bases and 6 bases, in that order; junction bases with no gene match: 15. The CDR3 reads CASSSGTIAGGLVDTQYF. DNA of the CDR3: TGCGCCAGCAGCTCGGGAACTATAGCGGGAGGGCTTGTGGATACGCAGTATTTT. Variable domain in full (rest from reference TRBV5-1 and TRBJ2-3): KAGVTQTPRYLIKTRGQQVTLSCSPISGHRSVSWYQQTPGQGLQFLFEYFSETQRNKGNFPGRFSGRQFSNSRSEMNVSTLELGDSALYLCASSSGTIAGGLVDTQYFGPGTRLTVL.

This clone showed up just once. The chain recombines TRBV5-1 with TRBJ2-7; 9 bases agree with TRBD1. From germline, CDR1 is SGHRS and CDR2 YFSETQ. V dropped 4 bases and J dropped 5; count of bases not matched to a gene: 7. This CDR3 is 14 amino acids long. The CDR3 region has the DNA TGCGCCAGCAGCACTGGACAGGGGATCGACGAGCAGTACTTC. Protein sequence: CASSTGQGIDEQYF.

V is TRBV4-1 and J is TRBJ2-5; TRBD2 matches 8 bases. The germline CDR1 and CDR2 sequences are MGHRA and YSYEKL. The ends lost 3 bases at V and 5 bases at J; junction bases unmatched: 5. The CDR3 has 14 amino acids. CDR3 nucleotide sequence: TGCGCCAGCAGCCACGTAGCGGGGAGGGAGACCCAGTACTTC. This codes for CASSHVAGRETQYF.

The rearrangement joins TRBV7-9 to TRBJ2-1; weak D call: TRBD2 (5 bases). This CDR3 is 16 amino acids long. CDR1 is SEHNR, CDR2 FQNEAQ, per germline (reference sequence). The V end lost 0 bases, the J end lost 8 bases, and 17 bases lay between the germline ends. The CDR3 region has the DNA TGTGCCAGCAGCTTAGCAACTAGGCTAGCCGGCGATGAGCAGTTCTTC. Amino acids: CASSLATRLAGDEQFF.

The J gene is TRBJ1-1, the V gene TRBV18; no reliable D call. Per germline, CDR1 KGHSH and CDR2 LQKENI. V shed 1 base and J shed 1 base, with 7 bases lying between them. The CDR3 extends over 14 amino acids. The CDR3 reads CASSPLSRNTEAFF. The DNA for the CDR3 is TGTGCCAGCTCACCACTTTCGAGGAACACTGAAGCTTTCTTT. The full variable domain, in which reference TRBV18 and TRBJ1-1 provide the parts outside the CDR3, is NAGVMQNPRHLVRRRGQEARLRCSPMKGHSHVYWYRQLPEEGLKFMVYLQKENIIDESGMPKERFSAEFPKEGPSILRIQQVVRGDSAAYFCASSPLSRNTEAFFGQGTRLTVV.